One and the same sample provided the 10 T cell receptor beta chains below, sequenced in a study of regulatory T cells in long-lasting Graves disease. Assembly of TCR beta libraries relied on iRepertoire HTBI primers together with Arm-PCR of CDR3 regions. MiXCR, applied by TCRdb to the multiplex PCR reads, yields one record per CDR3 protein. This table holds roughly 610,000 distinct CDR3 sequences, 16% found once. Documented time point: newly diagnosed GD, antithyroid drugs for less than 3 months. Making the TCR library involved RNA that had been extracted from PBMCs. These data also formed part of another study, on T cells in Graves' hyperthyroidism and ophthalmopathy.

This sample comprised peripheral blood mononuclear cells (PBMCs), obtained at new diagnosis, from a patient treated with antithyroid drugs. The receptors were gathered from a young man with Graves disease.

J is TRBJ1-4 and V is TRBV5-4, with D possibly matching TRBD1 (6 bases). This CDR3 has 12 amino acids. The V and J ends lost 1 base and 14 bases respectively, with 12 bases between them. CDR1 SGHNT and CDR2 YYREEE come from the germline V gene (reference sequence). CDR3 sequence (DNA): TGTGCCAGCAGCTTGATCGGGGGCCGGCTGTTTTTT. Its translation is CASSLIGGRLFF.

This clonotype was seen ten or more times. Written as DNA, the CDR3 is TGTGCCAGCAGTTTATCCAGGGGAAGGGGCTACGAGCAGTACTTC. It translates to CASSLSRGRGYEQYF. The chain is built from TRBV27 and TRBJ2-7; weak D call: TRBD1 (6 bases). V gave up 0 bases and J gave up 3 bases, with 12 bases separating them. The CDR3 consists of 15 residues. Germline V CDR1 and CDR2: MNHEY, SMNVEV (reference sequence).

This clonotype has a count of ten or more. This rearrangement joins TRBV28 to TRBJ1-2; D is undetermined. Germline V gene data show CDR1 as MDHEN and CDR2 as SYDVKM. V lost 6 bases, J lost 8 bases, and 16 bases lay in between. The CDR3 covers 13 residues. CDR3 amino acids: CASSRSLLGGYTF. DNA of the CDR3: TGTGCCAGCAGCCGTAGCCTATTGGGGGGCTACACCTTC.

The V call is TRBV30, the J call TRBJ1-2; D unclear. Deletions cut 7 bases from V and 2 bases from J, with 14 bases between. CDR1 and CDR2 from the germline V gene are GTSNPN and SVGIG (reference sequence). This CDR3 contains 13 residues. The CDR3 DNA follows: TGTGCCTTTCCAGATTCTACCAACTATGGCTACACCTTC. Its protein is CAFPDSTNYGYTF.

This clonotype was counted many times. The chain links TRBV3-1 to TRBJ1-2; no definite D call. The CDR3 totals 12 residues. V was cut by 0 bases and J by 13 bases, with 12 bases left in between. Germline CDR1 and CDR2: LGHDT and YNNKEL (reference sequence). The DNA for the CDR3 is TGTGCCAGCAGCCAAGAAGCGGTCTGGGTCACCTTC. Amino acid sequence: CASSQEAVWVTF.

The table lists this clonotype with many counts. The rearrangement uses TRBV19 and TRBJ2-7; no definite D call. CDR3 length equals 13 residues. The germline V and J ends were trimmed by 7 bases and 1 base, with 11 bases remaining between them. Germline values: CDR1 LNHDA, CDR2 SQIVND (reference sequence). Written as DNA, the CDR3 is TGTGCCAGTAAGGGTCCATCTTCCTACGAGCAGTACTTC. It is translated as CASKGPSSYEQYF.

This clonotype occurred a few times. The chain couples TRBV15 to TRBJ1-2, with TRBD1 matching over 10 bases. The CDR3 runs to 16 residues. CDR1 LNHNV and CDR2 YYDKDF come from the germline V gene (reference sequence). J lost 3 bases, V lost 0 bases, and 4 bases had no gene match. The CDR3 reads CATSRDLGTGDYGYTF. DNA for the CDR3: TGTGCCACCAGCAGAGATTTAGGGACAGGGGACTATGGCTACACCTTC.

The chain is built from TRBV27 and TRBJ2-5; tentatively, D is TRBD2 (6 bases). The CDR3 spans 13 residues. The germline V and J ends were trimmed by 10 bases and 4 bases, with 16 bases remaining between them. Germline V CDR1 and CDR2: MNHEY, SMNVEV (reference sequence). CDR3 sequence (DNA): TGTGCCACCGGGAGCCCCGCCGCAGAGACCCAGTACTTC. Translation gives CATGSPAAETQYF.

The gene calls are TRBV5-4 and TRBJ2-5; D may be TRBD1 or TRBD2 (5 bases each). Germline V CDR1 and CDR2: SGHNT, YYREEE (reference sequence). With 0 bases removed from V and 7 bases from J, the gap between germline ends came to 7 bases. The CDR3 totals 12 residues. CDR3 residues: CASSLGGRTQYF. CDR3 in DNA: TGTGCCAGCAGCTTGGGGGGGAGGACCCAGTACTTC.

This clonotype was recorded at least ten times. The rearrangement uses TRBV12-5 and TRBJ2-3; 16 nucleotides match TRBD2. The ends lost 6 bases at V and 8 bases at J; junction bases unmatched: 11. The V gene's germline CDR1 is LGHNT and CDR2 FRNRAP. The CDR3 consists of 17 residues. CDR3 protein: CASGPPGLAGGQTTQYF. DNA of the CDR3: TGTGCTAGTGGCCCGCCGGGACTAGCGGGAGGGCAGACTACGCAGTATTTT.